Described below is a single TCR beta chain sequence and its context. Its specificity is unknown. In the PCR, 60 Vbeta and 13 Jbeta primers were used. Per the original methods: Later, an analysis found about 80 million unique TCR beta chains, and about 10 million of these were shared. Profiling relied on immunoSEQ multiplex PCR, and the TCRdb table lists in-frame clones only, not all of them. Clone size and V and J calls were adopted from that table, with D and trimming inferred from the DNA. The sample lists approximately 69,000 clones; about 78% were seen once. Germline V gene lookup returns CDR1 SGHDT and CDR2 YYEEEE. V dropped 4 bases and J dropped 1 base, with 11 bases sitting between them. The CDR3 is 15 residues long. This sample stems from a study of cytomegalovirus exposure and HLA in healthy donors. Turning to the study itself: HLA-typed donors were the source of 83 million or so unique TCRs held in an early data release.

The study, taken as a whole, reports: A highly shared variant cluster was judged a likely technical artifact.

Sequenced: PBMCs. This receptor was taken from a young man in good health and CMV-seronegative. The gene calls are TRBV5-6 and TRBJ2-2, with a possible D match to TRBD1 (6 bases). The CDR3 here is CASSQGPQNTGELFF. The CDR3 nucleotides are TGTGCCAGCAGCCAGGGGCCGCAGAACACCGGGGAGCTGTTTTTT.